The 5 T cell receptor beta chains presented below share a single source sample, sequenced in a study of CXCR3-negative and CXCR3-positive naive CD8 T cells (dated by TCRdb to about 2019). General conclusions and limits of the study: TRB CDR3s from CXCR3-positive naive cells showed higher hydrophobicity (lower Kidera factor 4), lower energy, and higher strength and volume indices than CXCR3-negative naive cells.

Sequencing used a NextSeq 550. The Human TCR Profiling Kit (MiLaboratory) was used to make UMI-labeled 5' RACE TRB cDNA libraries. Each entry corresponds to one CDR3 protein sequence from reads that TCRdb reprocessed, and DNA is not given. The sample table includes some 99,000 distinct CDR3 sequences. The ten largest clones add up to less than 1.1% of the sample. Their antigens are not known. The sample taken for sequencing was naive CXCR3+ CD8+ T cells from blood. What the cell subset or site label conveys for this sample: CD45RO-CCR7+CD27+CD95- naive CD8+ T cells expressing CXCR3 (TNR3+). These receptors came from a human donor in good health. Some clones in this sample may be carry-over from other donors' samples.

The CDR3 here is CASSLYLYTGELFF. The V call is TRBV7-2, the J call TRBJ2-2. Per the germline V gene, CDR1 is SGHTA and CDR2 is FQGNSA. The CDR3 consists of 14 residues. Supplemented by reference TRBV7-2 and TRBJ2-2, the full variable domain reads GAGVSQSPSNKVTEKGKDVELRCDPISGHTALYWYRQSLGQGLEFLIYFQGNSAPDKSGLPSDRFSAERTGGSVSTLTIQRTQQEDSAVYLCASSLYLYTGELFFGEGSRLTVL.

This sequence joins TRBV4-2 and TRBJ2-7; TCRdb names TRBD1, which stays unverified in the absence of DNA. CDR1 LGHNA and CDR2 YNFKEQ come from the germline V gene. The CDR3 loop spans 13 amino acids. The CDR3 protein is CASSPTPADEQYF.

The chain recombines TRBV28 with TRBJ2-7; TCRdb's D call, TRBD1, is unchecked because there is no DNA. Germline CDR1 MDHEN, CDR2 SYDVKM. The CDR3 runs to 13 residues. The CDR3 loop is CASGQGKSYEQYF.

This chain links TRBV5-1 with TRBJ1-1. Germline CDR1 and CDR2: SGHRS and YFSETQ. The CDR3 is 13 residues long. This CDR3 reads CASSVGFSLEAFF.

J is TRBJ1-6 and V is TRBV7-9; TCRdb's assignment of TRBD1 cannot be checked, as there is no DNA. Germline-derived CDR1 and CDR2 are SEHNR and FQNEAQ (reference sequence). CDR3 length: 14 amino acids. The CDR3 sequence is CASSPGQYNSPLHF.